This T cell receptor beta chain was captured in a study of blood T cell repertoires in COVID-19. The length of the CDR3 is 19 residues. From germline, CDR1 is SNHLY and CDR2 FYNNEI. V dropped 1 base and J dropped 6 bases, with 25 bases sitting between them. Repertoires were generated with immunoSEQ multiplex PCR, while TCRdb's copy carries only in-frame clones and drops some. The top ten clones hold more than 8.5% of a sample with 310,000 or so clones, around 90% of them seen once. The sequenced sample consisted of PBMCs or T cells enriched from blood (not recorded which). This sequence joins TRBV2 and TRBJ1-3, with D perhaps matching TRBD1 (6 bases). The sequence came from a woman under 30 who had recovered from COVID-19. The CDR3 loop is CASSEEGQGMVLALNTIYF. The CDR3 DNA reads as TGTGCCAGCAGTGAAGAGGGGCAGGGGATGGTGTTGGCGTTAAACACCATATATTTT.